This T cell receptor (beta chain) was profiled in a study of cytomegalovirus exposure and HLA in healthy donors. The study ran its PCR with 60 Vbeta and 13 Jbeta primers. This table comes from immunoSEQ multiplex PCR, and its TCRdb copy is limited to in-frame clones, with some not included. There are about 160,000 clones in the sample, with about 2.2% held by the top ten. Study results and caveats: A later analysis found TCR association rates differed by HLA locus, highest for DRB1 and lowest for HLA-C. The CMV antigen specificity of a few CMV-associated chains was confirmed through in vitro analysis.

Each donor was healthy, and each was a bone marrow donor. Likely unrecorded immune exposures existed in these nominally healthy donors. To note about this clone: Antigen specificity is unknown.

This CDR3 spans 17 amino acids. V gave up 0 bases and J gave up 1 base, with 14 bases separating them. Germline V lookup: CDR1 LNHNV, CDR2 YYDKDF (reference sequence). The rearrangement joins TRBV15 to TRBJ2-3; perhaps TRBD2 as D (6 bases). Sequenced input: PBMCs. The TCR originated in a man aged 30 to 45 in good health and CMV-seronegative. Here the CDR3 reads CATSRDLGGRGTDTQYF. Here the CDR3 DNA reads TGTGCCACCAGCAGAGATCTGGGGGGACGGGGCACAGATACGCAGTATTTT.